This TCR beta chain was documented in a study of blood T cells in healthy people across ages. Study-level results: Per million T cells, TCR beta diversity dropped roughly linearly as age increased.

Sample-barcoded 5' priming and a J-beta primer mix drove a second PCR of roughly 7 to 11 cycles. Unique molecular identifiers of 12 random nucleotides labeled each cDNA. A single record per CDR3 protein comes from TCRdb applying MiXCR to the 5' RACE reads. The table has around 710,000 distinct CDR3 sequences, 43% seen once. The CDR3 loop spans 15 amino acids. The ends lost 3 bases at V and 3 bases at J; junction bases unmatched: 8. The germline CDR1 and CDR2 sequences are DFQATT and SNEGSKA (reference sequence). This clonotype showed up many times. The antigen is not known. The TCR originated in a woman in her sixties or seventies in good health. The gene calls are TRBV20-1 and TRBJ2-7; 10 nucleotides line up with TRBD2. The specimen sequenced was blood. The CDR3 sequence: CSASSHASGSYEQYF. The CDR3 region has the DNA TGCAGTGCTAGTTCCCACGCTAGCGGGAGCTACGAGCAGTACTTC.